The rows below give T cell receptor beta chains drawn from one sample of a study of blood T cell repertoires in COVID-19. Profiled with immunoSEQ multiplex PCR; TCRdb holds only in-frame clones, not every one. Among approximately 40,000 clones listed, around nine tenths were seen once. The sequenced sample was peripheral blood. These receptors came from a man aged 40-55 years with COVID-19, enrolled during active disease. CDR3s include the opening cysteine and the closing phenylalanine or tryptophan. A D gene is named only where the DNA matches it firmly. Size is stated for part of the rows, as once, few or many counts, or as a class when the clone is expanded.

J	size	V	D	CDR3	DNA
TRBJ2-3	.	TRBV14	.	CASSQLGSTDTQYF	TGTGCCAGCAGCCAGCTAGGGAGTACAGATACGCAGTATTTT
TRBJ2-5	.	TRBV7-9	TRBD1	CASSGGQGEYF	TGTGCCAGCAGCGGGGGACAGGGGGAGTACTTC
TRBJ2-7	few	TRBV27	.	CASAAGRSYEQYF	TGTGCCAGCGCTGCGGGCAGGTCCTACGAGCAGTACTTC
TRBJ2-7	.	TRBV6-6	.	CASSYQEDEQYF	TGTGCCAGCAGTTACCAGGAAGACGAGCAGTACTTC
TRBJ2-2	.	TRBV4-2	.	CASSQGQGGELFF	TGTGCCAGCAGCCAAGGACAAGGTGGGGAGCTGTTTTTT
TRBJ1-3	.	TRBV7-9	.	CASSLDRAVGNTIYF	TGTGCCAGCAGCTTAGACAGGGCAGTTGGAAACACCATATATTTT
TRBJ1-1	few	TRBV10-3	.	CAISRTPALRNTEAFF	TGTGCCATCAGCAGGACTCCCGCGTTGCGCAACACTGAAGCTTTCTTT
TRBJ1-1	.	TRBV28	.	CASSDGGGTEAFF	TGTGCCAGCAGTGACGGTGGAGGCACTGAAGCTTTCTTT
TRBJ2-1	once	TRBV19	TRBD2	CASSIGGLAGIEQFF	TGTGCCAGTAGTATAGGCGGACTAGCGGGCATTGAGCAGTTCTTC
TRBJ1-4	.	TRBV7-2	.	CASSLLAGLSATNEKLFF	TGTGCCAGCAGCTTATTGGCAGGGTTGAGTGCAACTAATGAAAAACTGTTTTTT
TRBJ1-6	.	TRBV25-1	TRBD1	CASRGQGNSPLHF	TGTGCCAGCAGAGGACAGGGTAATTCACCCCTCCACTTT
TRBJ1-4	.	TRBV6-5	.	CASNGREVKGEKLFF	TGTGCCAGCAATGGCAGGGAGGTGAAGGGTGAAAAACTGTTTTTT
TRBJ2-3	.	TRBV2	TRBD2	CASRGLAGGQGDTQYF	TGTGCCAGCAGGGGACTAGCGGGGGGGCAGGGAGATACGCAGTATTTT
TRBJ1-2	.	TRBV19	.	CASSREDYGYTF	TGTGCCAGCTCCCGGGAGGACTATGGCTACACCTTC
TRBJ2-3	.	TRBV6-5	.	CASSYSATVRTDTQYF	TGTGCCAGCAGTTACTCAGCGACAGTGCGCACAGATACGCAGTATTTT
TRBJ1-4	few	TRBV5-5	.	CASSAVVANEKLFF	TGTGCCAGCAGCGCGGTGGTGGCTAATGAAAAACTGTTTTTT